These T cell receptor beta chains were read from a single sample in a study of cytomegalovirus exposure and HLA in healthy donors. Clones were sequenced by immunoSEQ multiplex PCR, and TCRdb holds only the in-frame ones, with some missing. The table shows roughly 200,000 clones, with roughly 80% occurring only once. Sequencing was performed on PBMCs. The receptor set was obtained from a woman in her twenties or thirties in good health and CMV-seropositive. The CDR3 runs from the conserved cysteine through the conserved F or W. A D gene is named only where the DNA matches it firmly. Rows may omit the clone size; those that give it use once, few, many or a size class.

v_gene,j_gene,d_gene,abundance,len,CDR3nt,CDR3aa
TRBV29-1,TRBJ2-3,TRBD1,NA,15,TGCAGCGTTGATGGACAGGGGTCGAGCACAGATACGCAGTATTTT,CSVDGQGSSTDTQYF
TRBV7-2,TRBJ1-1,TRBD1,NA,14,TGTGCCAGCAGCTTCGACAGGGGCGTAGTGGGAGCTTTCTTT,CASSFDRGVVGAFF
TRBV4-3,TRBJ1-1,TRBD1,NA,15,TGCGCCAGCAGCCAAGATACAGGGGCGGGCACTGAAGCTTTCTTT,CASSQDTGAGTEAFF
TRBV6-5,TRBJ2-7,NA,NA,13,TGTGCCAGCAGGCAGGGACAAGCCTACGAGCAGTACTTC,CASRQGQAYEQYF
TRBV19,TRBJ2-4,NA,NA,16,TGTGCCAGTAGTATCGCTGCTACCCTAGCCAAAAACATTCAGTACTTC,CASSIAATLAKNIQYF
TRBV7-3,TRBJ1-2,NA,NA,15,TGTGCCAGCAGCCCGACAGGCAAGGGGACCTATGGCTACACCTTC,CASSPTGKGTYGYTF
TRBV6-5,TRBJ2-7,NA,NA,14,TGTGCCAGCAGTTCCAAAACAGGGAAGCACCAGCAGTACTTC,CASSSKTGKHQQYF
TRBV11-2,TRBJ2-7,TRBD2,NA,15,TGTGCCAGCAGCTTAGCGGGAGGGCCTTTCTACGAGCAGTACTTC,CASSLAGGPFYEQYF
TRBV9,TRBJ2-2,TRBD1,NA,16,TGTGCCAGCAGCTCCGCCGGGACAGTTAACACCGGGGAGCTGTTTTTT,CASSSAGTVNTGELFF
TRBV9,TRBJ2-3,NA,NA,15,TGTGCCAGCAGCCCCCGAGACAGGCACACAGATACGCAGTATTTT,CASSPRDRHTDTQYF
TRBV4-2,TRBJ1-1,TRBD1,NA,14,TGTGCCAGCAGCCAAGGGCAGGGGGCCACTGAAGCTTTCTTT,CASSQGQGATEAFF
TRBV30,TRBJ1-1,TRBD1,NA,18,TGTGCCTGGACGAAGAGAGGACAGGGGCTGAGATGGAACACTGAAGCTTTCTTT,CAWTKRGQGLRWNTEAFF
TRBV10-3,TRBJ2-3,TRBD2,NA,16,TGTGCCATCGGGGGACTAGCGGGGATGATCACAGATACGCAGTATTTT,CAIGGLAGMITDTQYF
TRBV28,TRBJ1-1,TRBD1,NA,14,TGTGCCAGCTGGGGACGAGGACAGGGCACTGAAGCTTTCTTT,CASWGRGQGTEAFF
TRBV6-6,TRBJ1-2,NA,NA,14,TGTGCCAGCAGGAGGACAGACACAGCATATGGCTACACCTTC,CASRRTDTAYGYTF
TRBV7-6,TRBJ2-1,NA,NA,16,TGTGCCAGCAGCTTAGAGGGGGACACGACCTACAATGAGCAGTTCTTC,CASSLEGDTTYNEQFF
TRBV7-2,TRBJ2-5,NA,NA,14,TGTGCCAGCAGCTGGGGAGCCGCACAAGAGACCCAGTACTTC,CASSWGAAQETQYF
TRBV5-1,TRBJ2-2,NA,NA,13,TGCGCCAGCAGCTTGGACGAGCCCGGGGAGCTGTTTTTT,CASSLDEPGELFF
TRBV28,TRBJ1-5,TRBD1,NA,15,TGTGCCAGCAGTTTATCAGGGGGCCGCAATCAGCCCCAGCATTTT,CASSLSGGRNQPQHF
TRBV7-2,TRBJ2-7,NA,few,17,TGTGCCAGCAGCTTAGCGGGCAGGGGCATTGGCTCCTACGAGCAGTACTTC,CASSLAGRGIGSYEQYF
TRBV5-1,TRBJ2-5,TRBD1,NA,12,TGCGCCAGCGGGACAGGGCGAGAGACCCAGTACTTC,CASGTGRETQYF
TRBV7-2,TRBJ2-7,TRBD1,NA,14,TGTGCCAGCAGAGAGAACAGGGGCTCCTACGAGCAGTACTTC,CASRENRGSYEQYF
TRBV6-4,TRBJ2-2,NA,NA,14,TGTGCCAGCAGTGACGAGACTAGCACCGGGGAGCTGTTTTTT,CASSDETSTGELFF
TRBV18,TRBJ1-4,TRBD1,NA,16,TGTGCCAGCTCACCAGGACAGGGCTCCACTAATGAAAAACTGTTTTTT,CASSPGQGSTNEKLFF
TRBV29-1,TRBJ2-1,TRBD2,once,14,TGCAGCGTTTTAAGCGGGAGGGCCGGGGATGAGCAGTTCTTC,CSVLSGRAGDEQFF
TRBV6-1,TRBJ1-1,TRBD1,NA,13,TGTGCCAGCACCATTGACAGGGGAGGTGAAGCTTTCTTT,CASTIDRGGEAFF
TRBV2,TRBJ2-4,NA,once,15,TGTGCCAGCAGTGAGGAGGGGATGGGAAAAAACATTCAGTACTTC,CASSEEGMGKNIQYF
TRBV9,TRBJ1-3,NA,NA,15,TGTGCCAGCAGCGTAGCTGGGGCGTCTGGAAACACCATATATTTT,CASSVAGASGNTIYF
TRBV4-3,TRBJ2-7,TRBD2,NA,13,TGCGCCAGCAGCCTTAGCGGGACCTACGAGCAGTACTTC,CASSLSGTYEQYF
TRBV11-2,TRBJ1-4,TRBD1,NA,15,TGTGCCAGCAGCTTAGGGACAGGGTATAATGAAAAACTGTTTTTT,CASSLGTGYNEKLFF
TRBV6-6,TRBJ2-7,NA,NA,13,TGTGCCAGCAGACTGACGGGGTCCTACGAGCAGTACTTC,CASRLTGSYEQYF